This section outlines one T cell receptor beta chain sequence together with its context. Clones were sequenced by immunoSEQ multiplex PCR, and TCRdb holds only the in-frame ones, with some missing. The sample holds tens of thousands of clones, less than 80% seen once. This CDR3 comprises 15 residues. Per the germline V gene, CDR1 is MNHEY and CDR2 is SMNVEV (reference sequence). Deletions cut 8 bases from V and 0 bases from J, with 16 bases between. This specimen belongs to a study of radiotherapy plus CTLA-4 blockade in lung cancer. On the study more broadly: Among patients, over 15% showed objective responses, and 31% had disease control.

Focal radiation plus CTLA-4 blockade with ipilimumab was given to patients with chemo-refractory metastatic non-small-cell lung cancer. The specimen comprised peripheral blood, sampled from a patient treated with radiotherapy plus ipilimumab. The receptor was derived from a human donor with non-small cell lung cancer that progressed on radiotherapy plus ipilimumab. The chain couples TRBV27 to TRBJ1-2; D gene unclear. The CDR3 DNA reads TGTGCCAGCCGTCCGTCCCTAGGGTCTAACTATGGCTACACCTTC. It encodes CASRPSLGSNYGYTF.